The clone carrying this T cell receptor (beta chain) was seen more than once but under ten times. Its antigen remains unknown. This sample stems from a study of human T cells and chemical hapten exposure. Study-wide context: Cases of alopecia areata, totalis or universalis occurred in a predominantly female patient group. General study points: With DPC sensitization, TCRs exceeding 1 in 1000 frequency showed no change.

Time point in this sample: patch test 2, 6 weeks after DPC sensitization. Treatment of the sample: therapeutic diphenylcyclopropenone sensitization with weekly scalp DPC. Per the germline V gene, CDR1 is LGHNA and CDR2 is YSLEER. The CDR3 is 13 residues long. Trimming removed 1 base from V and 0 bases from J, with 4 bases in between. Individual cDNA molecules received unique molecular identifiers in the library. How the authors handled the data: Per-sample TCR counts ranged from about 20,000 to 690,600, median roughly 96,000. TCRdb reprocessed the RACE reads via MiXCR and lists one record per CDR3 protein. Here the V and J calls rest on TCRdb's processing, not on the authors' analysis. Among about 140,000 distinct CDR3 sequences listed, about 10% were seen once.

The V call is TRBV4-3, the J call TRBJ2-7; D is unresolved. The sequence came from a woman between 50 and 59 years old with alopecia areata. Some clones in this sample may be carry-over from other donors' samples. The sample here was whole blood, taken in connection with sensitization to the hapten diphenylcyclopropenone (DPC). The CDR3 reads CASSQATSYEQYF. CDR3 nucleotide sequence: TGCGCCAGCAGCCAAGCGACCTCCTACGAGCAGTACTTC.